This T cell receptor beta chain was observed in a study of blood T cell repertoires in COVID-19. The CDR3 extends over 14 amino acids. The germline V gene has CDR1 LGHNA and CDR2 YNFKEQ. Trimming removed 4 bases from V and 5 bases from J, with 15 bases in between. This clone was observed once. This table comes from immunoSEQ multiplex PCR, and its TCRdb copy is limited to in-frame clones, with some not included. The sample gives about 38,000 clones, nearly 90% of which show up once; more than 4.5% is in the top ten. The J gene is TRBJ2-7, the V gene TRBV4-2; D might be TRBD2 (7 bases). The clonotype originates from a man in his 60s with COVID-19, enrolled during active disease. What was sequenced was peripheral blood. The CDR3: CASSRGGSMDEQYF. CDR3 DNA sequence: TGTGCCAGCAGCCGGGGGGGCAGTATGGACGAGCAGTACTTC.